A single sample gave rise to the 15 T cell receptor beta chains below, sequenced in a study of cytomegalovirus exposure and HLA in healthy donors. With 60 Vbeta and 13 Jbeta primers, the PCR was carried out. Some clones are missing from TCRdb's copy, which holds only in-frame ones; the method was immunoSEQ multiplex PCR. In the table there are around 170,000 clones, roughly four fifths of which are singletons. Sequencing was carried out using PBMCs. Receptors were obtained from a middle-aged man in good health and CMV-seronegative.

The gene calls are TRBV5-1 and TRBJ1-6; a weak D match, TRBD1 (6 bases). Trimming took off 4 bases at V and 14 bases at J, with 16 bases between the two ends. This CDR3 has 13 amino acids. From germline, CDR1 is SGHRS and CDR2 YFSETQ. The CDR3 nucleotides read TGCGCCAGCAGCCCCGACAGGCTGGGGGCCCTCCACTTT. Protein sequence: CASSPDRLGALHF.

The chain joins TRBV6-1 to TRBJ1-3; a weak D match, TRBD1 (5 bases). The V and J ends lost 6 bases and 2 bases respectively, with 11 bases between them. This CDR3 is built from 14 residues. Germline V gene sequence: CDR1 MNHNS, CDR2 SASEGT. The CDR3 loop reads CASSPTEAGNTIYF. The CDR3 bases are TGTGCCAGCAGCCCGACAGAGGCTGGAAACACCATATATTTT.

The CDR3 DNA is TGTGCCAGCAGTTTAAGTGATAGCGGGTCTGTAAGCTCCTACGAGCAGTACTTC. Translating it yields CASSLSDSGSVSSYEQYF. This chain joins TRBV28 and TRBJ2-7, with 7 nucleotides matching TRBD2. There are 18 residues in the CDR3. J gave up 0 bases and V 2 bases, and 13 bases lay outside the gene matches. Germline CDR1 is MDHEN and CDR2 is SYDVKM.

The V call is TRBV5-1, the J call TRBJ2-1, with D perhaps TRBD1 (5 bases). The CDR3 runs 13 residues. The germline V gene has CDR1 SGHRS and CDR2 YFSETQ. V was shortened by 0 bases and J by 8 bases, with 9 bases between the two germline ends. The CDR3 region is CASSLDSTDEQFF. DNA of the CDR3: TGCGCCAGCAGCTTGGACTCGACAGATGAGCAGTTCTTC.

The chain joins TRBV5-1 to TRBJ2-5, with 7 bases lining up with TRBD1. Trimming cost V 4 bases and J 3 bases; bases outside gene matches: 6. The CDR3 loop spans 14 amino acids. Germline CDR1 reads SGHRS; CDR2 reads YFSETQ. The CDR3 nucleotides read TGCGCCAGCAGCGACCCGGGACAGAAAGAGACCCAGTACTTC. Translated, it gives CASSDPGQKETQYF.

The chain carries TRBV7-9 and TRBJ2-7, with 8 nucleotides matching TRBD1. This CDR3 region has 13 residues. Germline CDR1 is SEHNR and CDR2 is FQNEAQ (reference sequence). With V trimmed by 4 bases and J by 6 bases, 5 bases remained unmatched. This CDR3 is CASSSGQEGEQYV. The CDR3, as DNA: TGTGCCAGCAGCTCGGGACAGGAGGGCGAGCAGTACGTC.

The CDR3 coding sequence is TGTGCCAGCTTCCGGACTAGCGGGACGTACGAGCAGTACGTC. Protein product: CASFRTSGTYEQYV. The chain carries TRBV2 and TRBJ2-7, with 12 positions matching TRBD2. The CDR3 totals 14 residues. The germline CDR1 and CDR2 sequences are SNHLY and FYNNEI. J was trimmed by 4 bases and V by 8 bases; bases with no gene match: 6.

The chain has TRBV18 and TRBJ2-4, with TRBD1 matching over 8 bases. The germline V gene has CDR1 KGHSH and CDR2 LQKENI. Germline trimming cut 4 bases from V and 12 bases from J; bases unmatched to any gene: 11. The CDR3 has 14 residues. This CDR3 is CASSLADRVDSQYF. CDR3 coding DNA: TGTGCCAGCTCACTCGCGGACAGGGTAGACAGTCAGTACTTC.

The rearrangement links TRBV7-6 to TRBJ2-5, with 8 bases that match TRBD1. Germline V gives CDR1 SGHVS, CDR2 FNYEAQ. This CDR3 has 16 residues. V trimming: 0 bases; J trimming: 2 bases; junction bases outside the gene matches: 5. In DNA form, the CDR3 reads TGTGCCAGCAGCTTAGCCTTAGGACAGGGACAAGAGACCCAGTACTTC. This gives the protein CASSLALGQGQETQYF.

The chain recombines TRBV7-9 with TRBJ2-1; 14 bases fit TRBD2. The CDR3 contains 15 residues. The germline CDR1 and CDR2 sequences are SEHNR and FQNEAQ (reference sequence). The V gene end was trimmed by 4 bases and the J gene end by 7 bases; junction bases not matched to a gene: 3. CDR3 sequence (DNA): TGTGCCAGCAGCTCGACTAGCGGGAGGGAAAATGAGCAGTTCTTC. This encodes CASSSTSGRENEQFF.

With regard to this clone: The junction differs from germline at one of its ends, possibly a read error. This sequence joins TRBV7-3 and TRBJ2-3, with 8 positions matching TRBD2. The CDR3 has 15 amino acids. In germline, CDR1 is SGHTA, CDR2 FQGTGA. CDR3 residues: CASSVTAGAEDTQYF. In DNA form, the CDR3 reads TGTGCCAGCAGCGTAACAGCGGGAGCCGAAGATACGCAGTATTTT.

CDR3: CSVTSRGWETQYF. CDR3 nucleotides: TGCAGCGTAACCTCAAGGGGGTGGGAGACCCAGTACTTC. The chain recombines TRBV29-1 with TRBJ2-5, with D possibly being TRBD1 (6 bases). In germline, CDR1 is SQVTM, CDR2 ANQGSEA. V was trimmed by 6 bases and J by 5 bases, leaving 16 bases between them. The CDR3 runs to 13 residues.

This clone was picked up a small number of times. The V call is TRBV6-4, the J call TRBJ2-1, with TRBD1 identical over 11 bases. The junction had 2 bases not matched to a gene; V was cut back by 3 bases and J by 4 bases. Germline CDR1 and CDR2: MRHNA and SNTAGT. The length of the CDR3 is 15 residues. The CDR3 DNA reads TGTGCCAGCAGTGAGGGACAGGGGGGATACAATGAGCAGTTCTTC. Amino acid sequence: CASSEGQGGYNEQFF.

V and J are TRBV6-5 and TRBJ1-1, with 8 bases identical to TRBD1. Trimming cost V 6 bases and J 4 bases; bases outside gene matches: 7. CDR3 size: 14 residues. Germline CDR1 and CDR2: MNHEY and SVGAGI. The CDR3 DNA follows: TGTGCCAGCAGCCCAGGGGGCAGGGGCACTGAAGCTTTCTTT. It encodes CASSPGGRGTEAFF.

This sequence joins TRBV7-2 and TRBJ1-2; D gene ambiguous. Germline loops: CDR1 SGHTA, CDR2 FQGNSA. Deletions cut 1 base from V and 4 bases from J, with 13 bases between. CDR3 length: 15 residues. CDR3 DNA: TGTGCCAGCAGCTTAGATCGTCCGGGTCCCTATGGCTACACCTTC. It yields the protein CASSLDRPGPYGYTF. Full variable domain (missing parts from reference TRBV7-2 and TRBJ1-2): GAGVSQSPSNKVTEKGKDVELRCDPISGHTALYWYRQSLGQGLEFLIYFQGNSAPDKSGLPSDRFSAERTGGSVSTLTIQRTQQEDSAVYLCASSLDRPGPYGYTFGSGTRLTVV.